This T cell receptor (beta chain) was recovered during a study of blood T cell repertoires in COVID-19. Study-level information: There were acute and convalescent COVID-19 samples, and they came from the United States, Italy and Spain. The cDNA or gDNA used as material had been derived from T cells, B-cell-depleted T cells, or PBMCs.

This CDR3 region has 16 residues. Germline values: CDR1 SGDLS, CDR2 YYNGEE. The V end was cut by 4 bases, the J end by 1 base, with 17 bases between. In the authors' methods: Amplification from reference gene primers served as the basis for estimated nucleated cell counts. The assay was immunoSEQ multiplex PCR, and TCRdb's table has in-frame clones only and misses some. V and J calls and clone size are copied from that table; D and trimming were computed from the DNA. The data show 150,000 to 200,000 clones, 70% to 85% seen once. The chain couples TRBV9 to TRBJ1-2, with D possibly being TRBD1 (6 bases). The material sequenced was peripheral blood. The origin of this receptor is a woman of 80 years or more with acute or convalescent COVID-19. The CDR3 loop reads CASSLLGGAFNYGYTF. The CDR3 DNA sequence: TGTGCCAGCAGCCTCTTAGGGGGGGCCTTTAACTATGGCTACACCTTC.